This entry is about one TCR beta chain. What antigen it recognizes has not been identified. No base quality information exists; no much larger clone differs at one position. The source of the sample is a study of tumor and adjacent non-tumor tissue in lung cancer (dated by TCRdb to between 2018 and 2020). General notes on the study: By cancer type, the cohort comprised eleven to twelve adenocarcinoma patients, a couple of squamous cell carcinoma patients and 1 small cell lung cancer patient. The roughly 15 patients were aged roughly 31 to 80 years, included about ten men and 5 women, and had TNM stage I to III disease. Sequencing produced some 130,000,000 productive TCRbeta reads in total, an average of about 4.17 million reads per sample. Bulk TCRbeta repertoires were compared between lung tumor tissue and matched distant non-tumor lung tissue obtained from over 13 lung cancer patients. For each patient, one tumor sample and one normal lung sample were taken, giving about 29 paired specimens that underwent TCRbeta CDR3 sequencing.

Preparation of the library involved multiplex PCR. Sequenced using an Illumina HiSeq 2500. TCRbeta libraries were built by three rounds of nested PCR using primers (Table S4), following protocols modified from ARM-PCR. PCR products of 200-500 bp were gel-excised and purified with the QIAquick gel extraction kit before sequencing. Processing in the source paper ran as follows. Reads were cleaned using Trimmomatic, were merged into complete CDR3 sequences using FLASH, and were assigned to V(D)J germline segments using MiTCR. Clonal diversity was calculated as the inverse Simpson's index using VDJtools. A read counted as productive if the sequence was in-frame and lacked a premature stop codon. TCRdb reprocessing: public reads trimmed at Q25 with fastp, clones called with MiXCR, in-frame beta chains kept. Records with the same CDR3 protein are collapsed into one entry carrying the most frequent genes and DNA. It is TCRdb's table, rather than the study itself, that gives the V and J calls and clone size. Present in this sample are over 110,000 distinct CDR3 sequences, about 71% of which were seen just once. 15% to 20% of the sample goes to the ten largest clones.

The trim is 6 bases for V and 11 bases for J, with a gap of 13 bases between the germline ends. The germline V gene gives CDR1 as MDHEN and CDR2 as SYDVKM. From its cysteine to its phenylalanine, the CDR3 spans 11 amino acids. The only DNA kept is the CDR3, 33 bases in frame from the first base. RNA was isolated from bulk, unsorted tissue, and RNA quality was assessed with a NanoDrop ND-1000 and an Agilent 2100. All donors had newly diagnosed lung cancer, had not received prior chemotherapy, and were admitted for thoracic surgery in China between August and November 2014. The study excluded patients who had received radiotherapy or chemotherapy before or who had another cancer at the same time. Surgical tissue pieces of about 1-2 cm3 were preserved in RNAlater solution and were kept at -80 degrees C until use. The full study reports these points: Because peripheral blood was not sequenced, blood TCRbeta repertoires in the lung cancer patients of the study were not examined. Only roughly 14 patients were in the cohort, and the authors stated that larger samples and more detailed clinical data are needed. The top 100 clones made up a significantly larger cumulative share of the repertoire in normal lung than in tumor tissue. Neither the sequencing platform nor unique molecular identifiers are named or mentioned anywhere in the methods. TCR diversity (inverse Simpson) was significantly higher in tumor than in normal lung tissue (about 400 vs 150, P = 0.0075, Mann-Whitney U test). TCR diversity was significantly higher in younger patients, and greater tumor TCR diversity was associated with shorter overall survival and shorter disease-free survival.

The clonotype comes from a man aged 55 to 70 with small cell lung cancer. The sequenced sample was lung tumor tissue. Recombination linked TRBV28 to TRBJ1-1, with no reliable assignment of the D segment. This receptor carries the CDR3 CASRFLEVAFF. The nucleotide sequence is TGTGCCAGCAGATTTCTCGAGGTTGCTTTCTTT.